These T cell receptor beta chains were read from a single sample in a study of shared clonotypes between healthy human individuals. Measured with immunoSEQ multiplex PCR; TCRdb has only the in-frame clones, and not every one. The repertoire holds about 1.1 million clones, with more than 75% as singletons. The sample consisted of memory CD4+ T cells from PBMCs. These receptors came from a man younger than 30 in good health. Some clones in this sample may be carry-over from other donors' samples. Each CDR3 is given with its conserved first and last residue. D genes are given only for firm matches. A clone size is listed for some rows: how often the clone was seen (once, few, many), or a class if it is expanded.

D: TRBD1; V: TRBV11-2; J: TRBJ2-7; size: .; DNA: TGTGCCAGCAGCCTGGAAGGACAGGCCAGGGGCGAGCAGTACTTC; CDR3: CASSLEGQARGEQYF
D: .; V: TRBV7-9; J: TRBJ2-3; size: few; DNA: TGTGCCAGCGGGCGGGATACGCAGTATTTT; CDR3: CASGRDTQYF
D: .; V: TRBV9; J: TRBJ2-1; size: .; DNA: TGTGCCAGCAGTCTCGGTAGGAGGGGGCTAGGGAATGAGCAGTTCTTC; CDR3: CASSLGRRGLGNEQFF
D: .; V: TRBV2; J: TRBJ1-6; size: .; DNA: TGTGCCAGCAGTGAACGCAGGACGTCCTATAATTCACCCCTCCACTTT; CDR3: CASSERRTSYNSPLHF
D: TRBD2; V: TRBV2; J: TRBJ2-7; size: .; DNA: TGTGCCAGCAGTGAAGCGCCGGGAGGGAGGTACGAGCAGTACTTC; CDR3: CASSEAPGGRYEQYF
D: TRBD2; V: TRBV10-3; J: TRBJ2-5; size: .; DNA: TGTGCCATCAGCCCGTCTAGCGGGAGAGCCGGAGGGGAGACCCAGTACTTC; CDR3: CAISPSSGRAGGETQYF
D: .; V: TRBV2; J: TRBJ2-5; size: .; DNA: TGTGCCAGCAGTCTCAGGGAGACCGAGACCCAGTACTTC; CDR3: CASSLRETETQYF
D: .; V: TRBV28; J: TRBJ1-2; size: .; DNA: TGTGCCAGCAGTTTAGGTATGGGGGTGGTAGCTGGCTACACCTTC; CDR3: CASSLGMGVVAGYTF
D: .; V: TRBV28; J: TRBJ2-5; size: few; DNA: TGTGCCAGCAGTTTATCTGGGTCAGCTAGGCGCCAAGAGACCCAGTACTTC; CDR3: CASSLSGSARRQETQYF
D: .; V: TRBV19; J: TRBJ2-3; size: .; DNA: TGTGCCAGTACCGAAAGCGGTCCCACCGGGTGGGCAGATACGCAGTATTTT; CDR3: CASTESGPTGWADTQYF
D: .; V: TRBV28; J: TRBJ2-4; size: .; DNA: TGTGCCAGCAGTTTGGGAGGGGGCGCATACATTCAGTACTTC; CDR3: CASSLGGGAYIQYF
D: TRBD2; V: TRBV28; J: TRBJ2-7; size: .; DNA: TGTGCCAGCAGCCGGGGGGCTAGCGGGCAATACGAGCAGTACTTC; CDR3: CASSRGASGQYEQYF
D: .; V: TRBV5-1; J: TRBJ1-4; size: .; DNA: TGCGCCAGCAGCTTGGTTGGAGTTGGGCATGAAAAACTGTTTTTT; CDR3: CASSLVGVGHEKLFF
D: TRBD1; V: TRBV18; J: TRBJ2-2; size: once; DNA: TGTGCCAGCTCACCACTCGGACAGGGCACCGGGGAGCTGTTTTTT; CDR3: CASSPLGQGTGELFF
D: TRBD1; V: TRBV7-3; J: TRBJ2-1; size: many; DNA: TGTGCCAGCAGAATTACAGGGGGCACCCCCTCCAATGAGCAGTTCTTC; CDR3: CASRITGGTPSNEQFF
D: .; V: TRBV19; J: TRBJ2-1; size: .; DNA: TGTGCCAGTAGTCACATCTACAATGAGCAGTTCTTC; CDR3: CASSHIYNEQFF
D: TRBD1; V: TRBV7-9; J: TRBJ1-4; size: .; DNA: TGTGCCAGCAGCTCGCTGAACAGGGGGAGTAATGAAAAACTGTTTTTT; CDR3: CASSSLNRGSNEKLFF
D: .; V: TRBV29-1; J: TRBJ1-1; size: few; DNA: TGCAGCGTGAGGGGGACGAACACTGAAGCTTTCTTT; CDR3: CSVRGTNTEAFF
D: TRBD1; V: TRBV28; J: TRBJ2-3; size: .; DNA: TGTGCCAGCAGATATGGATACGACAGGGGGGGCACAGATACGCAGTATTTT; CDR3: CASRYGYDRGGTDTQYF
D: .; V: TRBV12-5; J: TRBJ2-7; size: few; DNA: TGTGCTAGTCGCCGCGTAGCGGAGAGCGCCTACGAGCAGTACTTC; CDR3: CASRRVAESAYEQYF
D: .; V: TRBV6-1; J: TRBJ2-1; size: .; DNA: TGTGCCAGCAGCGTAGCGGATGGGTCCTACAATGAGCAGTTCTTC; CDR3: CASSVADGSYNEQFF
D: TRBD1; V: TRBV7-9; J: TRBJ1-2; size: .; DNA: TGTGCCAGCAGCTTTGGGGACAGTCGGTATGGCTACACCTTC; CDR3: CASSFGDSRYGYTF
D: .; V: TRBV6-5; J: TRBJ1-5; size: few; DNA: TGTGCCAGCAGTAAACGCCGGGGGAACCAGCCCCAGCATTTT; CDR3: CASSKRRGNQPQHF
D: .; V: TRBV27; J: TRBJ1-2; size: .; DNA: TGTGCCAGCAGTTTAATTGAGACGGGGGCGGAAGGCTACACCTTC; CDR3: CASSLIETGAEGYTF